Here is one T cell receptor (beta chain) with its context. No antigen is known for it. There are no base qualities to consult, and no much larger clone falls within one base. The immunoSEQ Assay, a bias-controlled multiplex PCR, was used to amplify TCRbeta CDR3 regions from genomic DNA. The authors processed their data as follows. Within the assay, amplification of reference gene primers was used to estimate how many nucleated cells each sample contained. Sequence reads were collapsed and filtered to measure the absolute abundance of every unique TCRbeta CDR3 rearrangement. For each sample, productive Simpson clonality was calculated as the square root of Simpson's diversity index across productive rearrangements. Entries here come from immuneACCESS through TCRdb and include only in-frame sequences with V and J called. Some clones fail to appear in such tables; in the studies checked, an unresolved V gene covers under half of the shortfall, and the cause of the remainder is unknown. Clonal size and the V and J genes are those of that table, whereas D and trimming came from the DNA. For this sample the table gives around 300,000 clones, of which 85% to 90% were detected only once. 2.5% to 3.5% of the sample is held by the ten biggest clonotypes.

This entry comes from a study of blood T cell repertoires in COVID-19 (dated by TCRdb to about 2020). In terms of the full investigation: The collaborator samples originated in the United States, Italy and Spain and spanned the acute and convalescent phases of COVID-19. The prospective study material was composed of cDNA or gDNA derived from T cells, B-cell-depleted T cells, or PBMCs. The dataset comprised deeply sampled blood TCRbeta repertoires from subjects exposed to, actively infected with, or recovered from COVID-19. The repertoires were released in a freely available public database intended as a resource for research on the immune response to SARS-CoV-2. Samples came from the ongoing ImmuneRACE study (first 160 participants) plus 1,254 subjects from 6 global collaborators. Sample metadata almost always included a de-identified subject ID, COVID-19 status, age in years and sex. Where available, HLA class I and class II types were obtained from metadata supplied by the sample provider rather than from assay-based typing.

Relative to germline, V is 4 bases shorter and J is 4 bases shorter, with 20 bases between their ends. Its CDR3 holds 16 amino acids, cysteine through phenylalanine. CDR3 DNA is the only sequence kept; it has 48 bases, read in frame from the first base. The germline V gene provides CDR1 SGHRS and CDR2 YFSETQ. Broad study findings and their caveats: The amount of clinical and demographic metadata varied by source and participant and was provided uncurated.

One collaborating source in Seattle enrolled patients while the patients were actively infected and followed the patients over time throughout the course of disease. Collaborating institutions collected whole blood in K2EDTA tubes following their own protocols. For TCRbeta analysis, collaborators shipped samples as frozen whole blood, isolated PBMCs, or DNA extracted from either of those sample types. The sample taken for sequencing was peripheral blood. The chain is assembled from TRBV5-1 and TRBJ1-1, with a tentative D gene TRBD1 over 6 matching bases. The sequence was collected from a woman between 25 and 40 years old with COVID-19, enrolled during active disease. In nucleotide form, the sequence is TGCGCCAGCAGCCCTAGACAGGCCCTTCGAGGCACTGAAGCTTTCTTT. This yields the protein CASSPRQALRGTEAFF.